The 18 T cell receptor beta chains in this list originate from one sample, sequenced in a study of T cells in Graves' hyperthyroidism and ophthalmopathy. TCR beta CDR3 regions were amplified from RNA transcripts. HTBI primers drove first-round RT-PCR of the TCR CDR3. One entry per CDR3 protein, called by TCRdb with MiXCR from the multiplex PCR reads. The table records 350,000 or so distinct CDR3 sequences, 15% to 20% of them present only once. The source material was blood. These receptors all stem from a woman in her 50s with Graves' hyperthyroidism.

This chain uses TRBV14 with TRBJ2-5, with D perhaps matching TRBD2 (5 bases). Germline CDR1 is SGHDN and CDR2 is FVKESK. The CDR3 has 12 amino acids. V dropped 8 bases and J dropped 4 bases, with 11 bases sitting between them. CDR3 sequence reads: CASGETGETQYF. The CDR3 DNA sequence: TGTGCCAGCGGGGAGACCGGAGAGACCCAGTACTTC.

In its sample, this clonotype was seen many times. V and J are TRBV11-1 and TRBJ2-3; D uncertain. The CDR3 contains 13 residues. Germline loops: CDR1 SGHAT, CDR2 FQDESV (reference sequence). The germline V and J ends were trimmed by 0 bases and 11 bases, with 12 bases remaining between them. CDR3 sequence reads: CASSLAYSSEQYF. CDR3 DNA: TGTGCCAGCAGCTTAGCTTATAGCTCAGAGCAGTATTTT.

The rearrangement uses TRBV6-1 and TRBJ1-6, with D perhaps TRBD1 (6 bases). The CDR3 is 14 amino acids. CDR1 MNHNS and CDR2 SASEGT come from the germline V gene. The V and J ends lost 3 bases and 4 bases respectively, with 7 bases between them. Here the CDR3 reads CASSERGYNSPLHF. The CDR3 DNA reads TGTGCCAGCAGTGAGAGGGGGTATAATTCACCCCTCCACTTT.

V is TRBV27 and J is TRBJ2-3; 9 nucleotides line up with TRBD2. This CDR3 is built from 17 residues. The V gene's germline CDR1 is MNHEY and CDR2 SMNVEV (reference sequence). Trimming took 4 bases from V and 0 from J; bases not matched to a gene: 8. The CDR3 spells CASSSTSGEASTDTQYF. CDR3 in DNA: TGTGCCAGCAGTTCGACTAGCGGAGAGGCTAGCACAGATACGCAGTATTTT.

This clonotype was detected a few times. The rearrangement uses TRBV6-1 and TRBJ1-2; TRBD1 matches at 10 bases. Per the germline V gene, CDR1 is MNHNS and CDR2 is SASEGT. With 3 bases clipped from V and 6 bases from J, the junction kept 7 bases outside the gene matches. The CDR3 length is 15 residues. CDR3 coding DNA: TGTGCCAGCAGTGAGTTGCGACAGGGGGCGCATGGCTACACCTTC. It encodes CASSELRQGAHGYTF.

Written as DNA, the CDR3 is TGCAGTGCTAGAGATTTGTCCAGGGGGCCTGATACGCAGTATTTT. It codes for CSARDLSRGPDTQYF. This rearrangement joins TRBV20-1 to TRBJ2-3; 8 nucleotides align to TRBD1. The CDR3 is 15 residues long. Unmatched junction bases numbered 8, after V lost 0 bases and J lost 6 bases. Germline CDR1 is DFQATT and CDR2 is SNEGSKA (reference sequence).

At least ten counts were recorded for this clonotype. The rearrangement joins TRBV9 to TRBJ2-4; D remains ambiguous. CDR1 is SGDLS, CDR2 YYNGEE, per germline. The V end was cut by 0 bases, the J end by 0 bases, with 4 bases between. The CDR3 spans 14 residues. The CDR3 region is CASSVGLAKNIQYF. DNA of the CDR3: TGTGCCAGCAGCGTAGGACTAGCCAAAAACATTCAGTACTTC.

This chain uses TRBV10-1 with TRBJ2-1; possibly TRBD2 for D (7 bases). In germline, CDR1 is WNHNN, CDR2 SYGVQD (reference sequence). This CDR3 has 14 amino acids. V lost 5 bases, J lost 6 bases, and 14 bases lay in between. The CDR3, as DNA: TGCGCCAGCAGTCTCGGGGGGCCCCTCAATGAGCAGTTCTTC. It yields the protein CASSLGGPLNEQFF.

Many counts were recorded for this clonotype. The gene calls are TRBV6-2 or TRBV6-3 and TRBJ2-3, with D unclear. The germline V gene encodes CDR1 MNHEY and CDR2 SVGEGT. Trimming pared 6 bases from V and 6 bases from J, leaving 19 bases between. The CDR3 is 15 residues long. The chain's CDR3 is CASSPPLLAYDTQYF. CDR3 sequence (DNA): TGTGCCAGCAGCCCCCCGCTGTTAGCATACGATACGCAGTATTTT.

Of note for this clonotype: Given a much more abundant clone one base away, this may be a read error. The chain is built from TRBV20-1 and TRBJ1-2; D remains ambiguous. This CDR3 has 14 residues. Per the germline V gene, CDR1 is DFQATT and CDR2 is SNEGSKA (reference sequence). CDR3 region: CSARKSGSEVGCTF. The CDR3 DNA reads TGCAGTGCTAGAAAGTCAGGTTCCGAGGTGGGCTGCACCTTC.

This clonotype was counted at least ten times. The chain is built from TRBV6-5 and TRBJ2-7, with D perhaps being TRBD1 or TRBD2 (5 bases each). V was trimmed by 3 bases and J by 2 bases, leaving 11 bases between them. This CDR3 contains 14 residues. Germline CDR1 reads MNHEY; CDR2 reads SVGAGI. CDR3 protein: CASSYQGPPYEQYF. CDR3 nucleotide sequence: TGTGCCAGCAGTTATCAGGGACCCCCCTACGAGCAGTACTTC.

The rearrangement links TRBV6-1 to TRBJ1-5, with D possibly being TRBD1 (6 bases). Germline loops: CDR1 MNHNS, CDR2 SASEGT. V was trimmed by 8 bases and J by 5 bases, leaving 19 bases between them. The CDR3 sequence is 15 residues long. The DNA of the CDR3 is TGTGCCAGCCGATCCTCCCGGGGGGCCTATCAGCCCCAGCATTTT. It translates to CASRSSRGAYQPQHF.

This clonotype was seen repeatedly, ten times or more. The chain links TRBV12-3 or TRBV12-4 to TRBJ1-2; no firm D call. The germline V and J ends were trimmed by 2 bases and 2 bases, with 9 bases remaining between them. The CDR3 extends over 14 amino acids. The CDR3 loop reads CASSLSLGNYGYTF. The DNA of the CDR3 is TGTGCCAGCAGTTTAAGTTTAGGAAACTATGGCTACACCTTC.

This clonotype was recorded many times. The chain is built from TRBV10-3 and TRBJ1-6; TRBD1 matches at 8 bases. V was pared by 0 bases and J by 6 bases, with 7 bases of the junction left unmatched. The length of the CDR3 is 17 residues. CDR1 is ENHRY and CDR2 is SYGVKD in the germline V gene. The DNA of the CDR3 is TGTGCCATCAGTGAGTCGACAGGGGCCGGGGGTAATTCACCCCTCCACTTT. It encodes CAISESTGAGGNSPLHF.

This clonotype was recorded at least ten times. This chain links TRBV11-3 with TRBJ2-3; no reliable D call. The germline gives CDR1 SGHNT, CDR2 YENEEA. The CDR3 extends over 14 amino acids. V gave up 5 bases and J gave up 6 bases, with 15 bases separating them. In nucleotides, the CDR3 is TGTGCCAGCAGCCCAAATACTCTAGGTGATACGCAGTATTTT. Amino acids: CASSPNTLGDTQYF.

This clonotype was observed a handful of times. This rearrangement joins TRBV19 to TRBJ2-3; either TRBD1 or TRBD2 may fit D (5 bases each). CDR1 and CDR2 (germline): LNHDA, SQIVND (reference sequence). The ends were cut back, 3 bases at V and 4 bases at J, with 8 bases in the middle. The CDR3 is 13 amino acids. The CDR3 spells CASSIQGADTQYF. CDR3 nucleotide sequence: TGTGCCAGTAGTATCCAGGGAGCAGATACGCAGTATTTT.

The genes are TRBV5-6 and TRBJ2-5; D unresolved. Germline values: CDR1 SGHDT, CDR2 YYEEEE. CDR3 length: 13 amino acids. The V end was cut by 4 bases, the J end by 4 bases, with 11 bases between. The CDR3 loop is CASSPSPRETQYF. The CDR3 DNA follows: TGTGCCAGCAGCCCGTCCCCAAGAGAGACCCAGTACTTC.

This clonotype was counted ten times or more. The chain carries TRBV10-3 and TRBJ2-5; 8 positions match TRBD1. This CDR3 comprises 14 residues. J lost 1 base, V lost 10 bases, and 8 bases had no gene match. Germline V gene sequence: CDR1 ENHRY, CDR2 SYGVKD. The DNA of the CDR3 is TGTGCCAGCGGACAGGGAGAGGGCCAAGAGACCCAGTACTTC. Protein product: CASGQGEGQETQYF.